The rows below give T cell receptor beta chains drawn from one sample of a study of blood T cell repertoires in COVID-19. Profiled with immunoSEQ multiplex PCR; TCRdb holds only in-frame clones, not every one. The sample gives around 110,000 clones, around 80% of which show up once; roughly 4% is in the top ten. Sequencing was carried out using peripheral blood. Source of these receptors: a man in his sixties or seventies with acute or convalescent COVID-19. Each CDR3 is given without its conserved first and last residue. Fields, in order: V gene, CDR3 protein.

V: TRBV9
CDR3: ASTQGANQETQY

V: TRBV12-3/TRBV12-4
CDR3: ASSFLQAEAF

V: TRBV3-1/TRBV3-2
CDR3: ASSRTRDRGRHEQY

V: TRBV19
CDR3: ASTWDRPNTEAF

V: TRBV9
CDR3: ASSVHPGQGISYEQY

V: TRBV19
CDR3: ASSIATGGHEQY

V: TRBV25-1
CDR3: ASSEITGDGYT

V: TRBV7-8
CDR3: ASRGTVNNEKLF

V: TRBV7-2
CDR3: ASSFNQAGLGETQY

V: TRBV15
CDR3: ATSSPNRGGKEKLF

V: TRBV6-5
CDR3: ASSLGGANTGELF

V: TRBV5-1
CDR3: ASSKWGQGQGTVSGNTIY

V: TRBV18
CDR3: ASSPYVPSNYGYT

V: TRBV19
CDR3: ASSVEATLAGYSYEQY

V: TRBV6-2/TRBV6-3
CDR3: ASSYGPTGTGARTGGYT

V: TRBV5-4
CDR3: ASSLGGTTEAF

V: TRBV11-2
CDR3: ASRRGTGVPTTNEKLF

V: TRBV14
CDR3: ASSQGLGQGPDTQY

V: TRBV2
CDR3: ASSREGQFGYT

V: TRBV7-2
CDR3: ASLTGSVNTEAF

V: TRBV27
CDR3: ASSFPSKQNSPLH

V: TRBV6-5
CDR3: ASSYLGTGNGYT

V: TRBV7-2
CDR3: ASSLEPVSGANVLT

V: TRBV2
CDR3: ASSERQGFETQY

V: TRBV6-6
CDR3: ASEVGRAFFEKLF

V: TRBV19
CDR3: ASSRQAANTEAF

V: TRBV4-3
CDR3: ASSQGLQGAHYGYT

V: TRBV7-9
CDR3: ASSLGTSGSPIKETQY

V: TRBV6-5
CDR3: ASSYSRRGGDGYT

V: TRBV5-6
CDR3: ASSSRGVSYNEQF

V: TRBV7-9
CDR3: ASSSRDMGNYGYT

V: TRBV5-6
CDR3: ASSSGLAGRDTQY

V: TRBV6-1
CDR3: ASSEQGVVSEQF

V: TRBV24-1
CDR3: ATSDTGLAGVQGQF

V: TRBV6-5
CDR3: ASSTPLAGTYEQY

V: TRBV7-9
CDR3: ASSLQGIQGYT

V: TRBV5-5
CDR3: ASSWGQPAILYF

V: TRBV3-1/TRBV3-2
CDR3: ASSPRTVNSGNTIY

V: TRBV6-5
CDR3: ASNPGQDVGGYT

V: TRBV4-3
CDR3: ASSQDYRAFNEQF

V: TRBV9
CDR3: ASSVQGFLGYT

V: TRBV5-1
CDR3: ASSFSEQY

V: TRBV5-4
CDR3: ASSPPQRSNQPQH

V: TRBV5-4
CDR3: ASSLASAGRGTEAF

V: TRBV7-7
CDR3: ASSPTSGELDEQF

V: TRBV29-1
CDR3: SVVLRGPRYSNQPQH

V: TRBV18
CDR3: ASSPRPPGANEKLF

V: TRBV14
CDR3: ASSQLTGGAIEAF

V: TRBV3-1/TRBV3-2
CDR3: ASGSSGGARGTQY

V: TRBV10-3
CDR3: AISEVDGGLTKAAF

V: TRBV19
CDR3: ASKPYYEQY

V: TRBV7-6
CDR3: ASSAYATAGSNTDTQY

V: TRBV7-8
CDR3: ASSPVGLAGAYTDTQY

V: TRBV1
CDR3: TSSPNAGITEKLF

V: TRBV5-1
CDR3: ASSWGLAGTYEQY

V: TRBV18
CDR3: ASSPYGLANNEQF

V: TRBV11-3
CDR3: ASSLDDDSGMQTQY

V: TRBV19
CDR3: ASSIDLSVNNEQF

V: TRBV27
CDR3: ASSLRAYTYEQY